The entry that follows covers one T cell receptor (beta chain) sequence. Its antigen remains unidentified. Treatment defined: AdE1-LMPpoly-expanded autologous EBV-specific T-cell therapy followed by anti-PD-1 nivolumab. This record comes from a study of EBV T-cell therapy then PD-1 blockade in nasopharyngeal carcinoma. Trimming cost V 4 bases and J 1 base, with 11 bases left between them. The germline gives CDR1 MNHEY, CDR2 SMNVEV (reference sequence). This CDR3 has 14 amino acids. Assay used: immunoSEQ multiplex PCR; TCRdb lists only in-frame clones, some missing. Of fewer than 25,000 clones in the sample, around 82% were seen once.

The specimen was CD8+ T cells from blood, collected at roughly day 65 from a patient whose treatment included autologous EBV-specific T cells and nivolumab. The receptor was derived from a man aged 40-55 years with nasopharyngeal carcinoma. This chain uses TRBV27 with TRBJ2-7; D perhaps matches TRBD1 (6 bases). Here the CDR3 DNA reads TGTGCCAGCAGTTCCACAGGGTCTTCCTACGAGCAGTACTTC. Protein: CASSSTGSSYEQYF.